This T cell receptor (beta chain) was profiled in a study of cytomegalovirus exposure and HLA in healthy donors. Across the whole study: There were 90 million to 130 million unique TCR beta sequences, drawn from approximately 190 million T cells, in an earlier analysis. The study's findings and limits: Owing to their indistinguishability, certain V segments, notably TRBV6-2 and TRBV6-3, were excluded. Immune exposure data for these donors was limited to CMV serostatus.

In nominal health when sampled, donors likely had unrecorded immune exposures nonetheless. This clone has more than one count but fewer than ten. What it binds is unknown. Between the trimmed V and J ends, which lost 8 bases and 8 bases, there was a span of 15 bases. Germline V CDR1 and CDR2: MNHEY, SMNVEV (reference sequence). The CDR3 length is 12 residues. A multiplex PCR was run with 60 Vbeta primers and 13 Jbeta primers. The table came from immunoSEQ multiplex PCR; TCRdb's copy has only in-frame clones and leaves some out. The table shows roughly 200,000 clones, with roughly 73% occurring only once.

The sequence was collected from a woman under 40 in good health and CMV-seronegative. V usage is TRBV27 and J usage is TRBJ1-2, with D possibly matching TRBD1 (5 bases). The sequencing sample was made of PBMCs. CDR3 loop: CASGHRLQGYTF. CDR3 in DNA: TGTGCCAGCGGCCACAGGCTTCAGGGCTACACCTTC.